This TCR beta chain was retrieved from a study of cytomegalovirus exposure and HLA in healthy donors. CDR1 MGHRA and CDR2 YSYEKL come from the germline V gene. Trimming removed 3 bases from V and 7 bases from J; junction bases left unmatched: 8. The CDR3 contains 15 residues. The PCR was carried out with 60 Vbeta primers and 13 Jbeta primers. Sequencing was performed with immunoSEQ multiplex PCR; in TCRdb, only in-frame clones are kept and a portion is missing. Of about 160,000 clones in the sample, approximately 82% are singletons; the top ten hold 5% to 7%. Of note for this clone: Antigen: not known.

General study points: Usually a TCR sequence was rare, but some public TCRs were found in many donors. Per a prior analysis, the majority of TCR beta V segments were productive roughly 87% or roughly 30% of the time.

The donors were healthy bone marrow donors. The J gene is TRBJ2-2, the V gene TRBV4-1, with 7 bases lining up with TRBD2. The TCR sequence derives from a man over 45 in good health and CMV-seropositive. The sample was PBMCs. The CDR3 is CASSQSGEVVGELFF. The CDR3 DNA reads as TGCGCCAGCAGCCAGAGCGGGGAGGTCGTCGGGGAGCTGTTTTTT.